One sample yielded the 31 T cell receptor beta chains listed below, sequenced in a study of cytomegalovirus exposure and HLA in healthy donors. The PCR contained 60 Vbeta and 13 Jbeta primers. The protocol was immunoSEQ multiplex PCR, while the TCRdb copy is restricted to in-frame clones and leaves out a portion. The sample includes tens of thousands of clones. Sequenced sample: PBMCs. These receptors all come from a woman aged 25-40 years in good health and CMV-seropositive.

The J gene is TRBJ2-5, the V gene TRBV5-1, with TRBD1 matching 9 bases. Germline values: CDR1 SGHRS, CDR2 YFSETQ. The CDR3 runs to 18 residues. With 4 bases clipped from V and 5 bases from J, the junction kept 18 bases outside the gene matches. The CDR3 is CASSLKRDREYRVETQYF. The CDR3 DNA reads as TGCGCCAGCAGCCTTAAACGGGACAGGGAATATCGGGTGGAGACCCAGTACTTC.

The rearrangement uses TRBV15 and TRBJ1-5; D gene unclear. The CDR3 runs 16 residues. The germline V gene has CDR1 LNHNV and CDR2 YYDKDF (reference sequence). The V and J ends lost 3 bases and 6 bases respectively, with 18 bases between them. DNA of the CDR3: TGTGCCACCAGCAGCTCGATGAGGAGGTTAGGTCAGCCCCAGCATTTT. This sequence encodes CATSSSMRRLGQPQHF.

The chain employs TRBV28 and TRBJ2-1; 8 bases are a match to TRBD1. This CDR3 spans 14 amino acids. The junction had 6 bases not matched to a gene; V was cut back by 3 bases and J by 8 bases. Germline CDR1 is MDHEN and CDR2 is SYDVKM. The CDR3 is CASSLDRDVDEQFF. The CDR3 DNA follows: TGTGCCAGCAGTTTGGACAGGGATGTCGATGAGCAGTTCTTC.

This clone is identified as medium-sized from frequency. The V and J genes are TRBV28 and TRBJ2-3; TRBD1 might be the D (6 bases). The CDR3 has 15 amino acids. CDR1 is MDHEN, CDR2 SYDVKM, per germline. Trimming stripped 4 bases from V and 2 bases from J, with 13 bases between. The CDR3 spells CASSWQGIYTDTQYF. DNA of the CDR3: TGTGCCAGCAGTTGGCAGGGGATTTACACAGATACGCAGTATTTT.

V is TRBV10-3 and J is TRBJ2-7; weak D call: TRBD1 (6 bases). Germline CDR1 reads ENHRY; CDR2 reads SYGVKD. V was cut by 4 bases and J by 0 bases, with 13 bases left in between. The CDR3 extends over 15 amino acids. CDR3 sequence reads: CAISGDTSSSYEQYF. The DNA for the CDR3 is TGTGCCATCAGTGGGGACACCTCGAGCTCCTACGAGCAGTACTTC.

The rearrangement links TRBV27 to TRBJ1-2, with D uncertain. Germline values: CDR1 MNHEY, CDR2 SMNVEV (reference sequence). The CDR3 has 13 amino acids. The ends were cut back, 3 bases at V and 1 base at J, with 6 bases in the middle. The CDR3 DNA reads TGTGCCAGCAGTTTTGGCAGTAACTATGGCTACACCTTC. It yields the protein CASSFGSNYGYTF.

V gene TRBV2 combines with J gene TRBJ2-5, with 8 bases aligning to TRBD2. The CDR3 loop spans 15 amino acids. CDR1 SNHLY and CDR2 FYNNEI come from the germline V gene. V shed 8 bases and J 0 bases; nucleotides not matched to a gene: 8. In DNA, the CDR3 is TGTGCCAGCTCTCCGTCGGGGGGGTACCAAGAGACCCAGTACTTC. It codes for CASSPSGGYQETQYF.

The rearrangement joins TRBV6-1 to TRBJ2-1, with 7 bases that match TRBD2. V trimming: 8 bases; J trimming: 2 bases; junction bases outside the gene matches: 6. CDR3 length equals 14 residues. Germline assignment: CDR1 MNHNS and CDR2 SASEGT. The CDR3 DNA reads TGTGCCAGCGTATCGGGAGGACCCTACAATGAGCAGTTCTTC. It translates to CASVSGGPYNEQFF.

The chain couples TRBV4-2 to TRBJ1-3, with TRBD1 as a possible D gene (6 bases). This CDR3 contains 13 residues. V lost 0 bases to trimming and J lost 8 bases, with 8 bases between them. Germline V lookup: CDR1 LGHNA, CDR2 YNFKEQ. The CDR3 nucleotides are TGTGCCAGCAGCCAAGAGGGGGCGGACACCATATATTTT. It codes for CASSQEGADTIYF.

This chain links TRBV6-1 with TRBJ2-1; maybe TRBD1 (6 bases). Germline V gene data show CDR1 as MNHNS and CDR2 as SASEGT. V was cut by 5 bases and J by 7 bases, with 18 bases left in between. The CDR3 is 15 residues long. The CDR3 coding sequence is TGTGCCAGCAGTAGGACAGCCGGGGTGGGGAATGAGCAGTTCTTC. Amino acids: CASSRTAGVGNEQFF.

This chain joins TRBV19 and TRBJ1-2; 9 bases are shared with TRBD1. Germline CDR1 reads LNHDA; CDR2 reads SQIVND (reference sequence). This CDR3 spans 13 amino acids. The CDR3 loop reads CAVRDRVGSGYTF. DNA of the CDR3: TGTGCAGTGCGGGACAGGGTAGGATCAGGCTACACCTTC. Full variable domain (outside the CDR3, taken from reference TRBV19 and TRBJ1-2): DGGITQSPKYLFRKEGQNVTLSCEQNLNHDAMYWYRQDPGQGLRLIYYSQIVNDFQKGDIAEGYSVSREKKESFPLTVTSAQKNPTAFYLCAVRDRVGSGYTFGSGTRLTVV.

This chain uses TRBV5-1 with TRBJ2-5; D is undetermined. V dropped 0 bases and J dropped 1 base, with 7 bases sitting between them. The CDR3 has 14 residues. Germline CDR1 SGHRS, CDR2 YFSETQ. The CDR3 reads CASSLEAGQETQYF. DNA of the CDR3: TGCGCCAGCAGCTTGGAGGCAGGCCAAGAGACCCAGTACTTC.

The chain uses TRBV12-5 and TRBJ2-7, with 7 bases lining up with TRBD1. V gave up 3 bases and J gave up 0 bases; unmatched junction bases: 11. The CDR3 spans 17 residues. Germline V gives CDR1 LGHNT, CDR2 FRNRAP. CDR3 loop: CASGFHPPGTVSYEQYF. The DNA for the CDR3 is TGTGCTAGTGGTTTTCACCCTCCCGGGACAGTCTCCTACGAGCAGTACTTC.

The chain employs TRBV6-1 and TRBJ2-7; TRBD1 matches at 8 bases. After removal of 2 bases from V and 6 bases from J, the junction contained 6 bases not matched to a gene. Germline CDR1 reads MNHNS; CDR2 reads SASEGT. CDR3 length: 14 amino acids. The CDR3 loop reads CASSERTGYSEQYF. In nucleotides, the CDR3 is TGTGCCAGCAGTGAAAGGACAGGGTATTCCGAGCAGTACTTC.

The chain links TRBV19 to TRBJ2-1; TRBD2 matches at 8 bases. The germline V gene has CDR1 LNHDA and CDR2 SQIVND (reference sequence). With V trimmed by 7 bases and J by 4 bases, 9 bases remained unmatched. The CDR3 has 15 amino acids. This CDR3 is CASIGGAGVYNEQFF. The DNA for the CDR3 is TGTGCCAGTATAGGGGGAGCGGGAGTTTACAATGAGCAGTTCTTC.

The genes are TRBV5-4 and TRBJ1-2, with TRBD1 identical over 7 bases. This CDR3 region has 13 residues. V trimming: 6 bases; J trimming: 2 bases; junction bases outside the gene matches: 4. Germline CDR1 is SGHNT and CDR2 is YYREEE (reference sequence). CDR3 DNA sequence: TGTGCCAGCACCACAGGGGAAAACTATGGCTACACCTTC. Protein: CASTTGENYGYTF.

V and J are TRBV30 and TRBJ2-7, with D perhaps matching TRBD1 (6 bases). In germline, CDR1 is GTSNPN, CDR2 SVGIG (reference sequence). The CDR3 has 14 residues. The germline V and J ends were trimmed by 0 bases and 0 bases, with 9 bases remaining between them. Here the CDR3 DNA reads TGTGCCTGGAGTGTATTGGGGGCCTCCTACGAGCAGTACTTC. It is translated as CAWSVLGASYEQYF.

This chain joins TRBV2 and TRBJ1-2; 9 bases match TRBD1. The germline V gene encodes CDR1 SNHLY and CDR2 FYNNEI. Trimming removed 5 bases from V and 6 bases from J; junction bases left unmatched: 7. This CDR3 comprises 14 residues. The chain's CDR3 is CASSTLRTGDGYTF. The CDR3 DNA follows: TGTGCCAGCAGTACACTCAGGACAGGGGATGGCTACACCTTC.

The chain couples TRBV5-6 to TRBJ2-7; TRBD2 matches at 9 bases. J lost 3 bases, V lost 4 bases, and 8 bases had no gene match. CDR3 length equals 15 residues. Germline CDR1 reads SGHDT; CDR2 reads YYEEEE. CDR3 coding DNA: TGTGCCAGCAGCCGGGGCGGGGGGGCTCACTACGAGCAGTACTTC. It translates to CASSRGGGAHYEQYF.

V gene TRBV10-1 combines with J gene TRBJ2-5, with D unresolved. Germline lookup yields CDR1 WNHNN and CDR2 SYGVQD (reference sequence). Trimming removed 6 bases at V and 4 bases at J, with 3 bases between. The CDR3 runs to 10 residues. The CDR3 sequence: CASSRETQYF. Written as DNA, the CDR3 is TGCGCCAGCAGCCGAGAGACCCAGTACTTC.

V and J are TRBV15 and TRBJ1-6; D is possibly TRBD1 (6 bases). Per germline, CDR1 LNHNV and CDR2 YYDKDF (reference sequence). V lost 1 base and J 6 bases, leaving 16 bases between the germline ends. CDR3 length equals 17 residues. The CDR3: CATSRVAGDIINSPLHF. The CDR3 coding sequence is TGTGCCACCAGCAGAGTGGCCGGGGACATTATTAATTCACCCCTCCACTTT. Full variable domain (outside the CDR3, taken from reference TRBV15 and TRBJ1-6): DAMVIQNPRYQVTQFGKPVTLSCSQTLNHNVMYWYQQKSSQAPKLLFHYYDKDFNNEADTPDNFQSRRPNTSFCFLDIRSPGLGDTAMYLCATSRVAGDIINSPLHFGNGTRLTVT.

The rearrangement joins TRBV7-2 to TRBJ2-3; D possibly corresponds to TRBD2 (5 bases). Germline V gene data show CDR1 as SGHTA and CDR2 as FQGNSA. The CDR3 is made up of 15 amino acids. The germline V and J ends were trimmed by 5 bases and 2 bases, with 14 bases remaining between them. The CDR3 spells CASSQTPGNTDTQYF. In DNA form, the CDR3 reads TGTGCCAGCAGCCAAACCCCGGGAAACACAGATACGCAGTATTTT.

This sequence joins TRBV4-1 and TRBJ2-1; 11 bases match TRBD2. The V gene's germline CDR1 is MGHRA and CDR2 YSYEKL. The CDR3 runs to 18 residues. V was clipped by 1 base and J by 8 bases; unmatched bases: 13. The CDR3 DNA follows: TGCGCCAGCAGCCAAGTCCCCTTTAGCGGGAGGGCCAGGGATGAGCAGTTCTTC. Amino acid sequence: CASSQVPFSGRARDEQFF.

J is TRBJ2-7 and V is TRBV5-6; 8 nucleotides match TRBD1. The CDR3 is 15 amino acids. V trimming: 4 bases; J trimming: 3 bases; junction bases outside the gene matches: 9. Germline CDR1 and CDR2: SGHDT and YYEEEE. The CDR3 DNA reads as TGTGCCAGCAGCACAGGGACAGGTGCCCACTACGAGCAGTACTTC. Protein sequence: CASSTGTGAHYEQYF.

The chain joins TRBV14 to TRBJ1-5; 12 positions agree with TRBD1. CDR1 SGHDN and CDR2 FVKESK come from the germline V gene. The CDR3 totals 20 residues. J was trimmed by 1 base and V by 3 bases; bases with no gene match: 13. DNA of the CDR3: TGTGCCAGCAGCCACCAAGAGGGGGACAGGGGGCTGGGGAGCAATCAGCCCCAGCATTTT. It specifies CASSHQEGDRGLGSNQPQHF.

This chain connects TRBV9 to TRBJ2-1, with a possible D match to TRBD2 (6 bases). This CDR3 has 14 amino acids. V dropped 2 bases and J dropped 7 bases, with 13 bases sitting between them. CDR1 is SGDLS and CDR2 is YYNGEE in the germline V gene. The CDR3 sequence is CASSVGGEWNEQFF. CDR3 coding DNA: TGTGCCAGCAGCGTTGGCGGGGAATGGAATGAGCAGTTCTTC.

The V call is TRBV12-5, the J call TRBJ1-2; 8 bases map to TRBD1. CDR1 and CDR2 from the germline V gene are LGHNT and FRNRAP. The CDR3 has 14 amino acids. J gave up 3 bases and V 4 bases, and 4 bases lay outside the gene matches. CDR3 sequence: CASGSTTGDYGYTF. CDR3 nucleotide sequence: TGTGCTAGTGGTTCGACGACAGGGGACTATGGCTACACCTTC. Combining the CDR3 with reference TRBV12-5 and TRBJ1-2 gives the whole variable domain DARVTQTPRHKVTEMGQEVTMRCQPILGHNTVFWYRQTMMQGLELLAYFRNRAPLDDSGMPKDRFSAEMPDATLATLKIQPSEPRDSAVYFCASGSTTGDYGYTFGSGTRLTVV.

The chain joins TRBV5-1 to TRBJ2-7; D may be TRBD1 (5 bases). CDR3 size: 12 residues. V was shortened by 4 bases and J by 5 bases, with 10 bases between the two germline ends. The germline CDR1 and CDR2 sequences are SGHRS and YFSETQ. Written as DNA, the CDR3 is TGCGCCAGCAGCGACAGAGGCCACGAGCAGTACTTC. Translating gives CASSDRGHEQYF.

The CDR3 protein is CASSRAGEGDTQYF. The CDR3, as DNA: TGTGCCAGCAGCAGGGCGGGAGAAGGGGATACGCAGTATTTT. The chain carries TRBV7-9 and TRBJ2-3; 7 bases map to TRBD2. Unmatched junction bases numbered 8, after V lost 5 bases and J lost 6 bases. The CDR3 runs 14 residues. CDR1 is SEHNR and CDR2 is FQNEAQ in the germline V gene (reference sequence).

The chain combines TRBV2 with TRBJ2-5; 7 positions agree with TRBD1. The germline CDR1 and CDR2 sequences are SNHLY and FYNNEI. V shed 3 bases and J 2 bases; nucleotides not matched to a gene: 6. The CDR3 sequence is 15 residues long. This CDR3 reads CASSDLGTVQETQYF. CDR3 DNA sequence: TGTGCCAGCAGTGACCTAGGGACAGTACAAGAGACCCAGTACTTC.

J is TRBJ2-1 and V is TRBV19; the match to TRBD2 covers 16 bases. V dropped 5 bases and J dropped 7; count of bases not matched to a gene: 14. The CDR3 contains 19 residues. Germline V lookup: CDR1 LNHDA, CDR2 SQIVND (reference sequence). CDR3 loop: CASSPHPGLAGGPGNEQFF. The CDR3 coding sequence is TGTGCCAGTAGTCCACACCCGGGACTAGCGGGGGGGCCGGGGAATGAGCAGTTCTTC.